The 24 T cell receptor beta chains presented below share a single source sample, sequenced in a study of blood T cells in healthy people across ages. A second PCR of about 6 to 11 cycles used a sample-barcoded 5' primer and a J-beta primer mix. MiXCR, run by TCRdb on the 5' RACE reads, gives a single entry per CDR3 protein. The sample consists of nearly 800,000 distinct CDR3 sequences, 20% to 25% of them appearing once. This same sample was also part of a study on T cells of mothers and their children.

Sequenced material: blood. The origin of the receptors is a boy younger than 18 in good health.

In this sample, this clonotype turned up a few times. V usage is TRBV28 and J usage is TRBJ2-3, with D unresolved. V lost 5 bases and J lost 8, with 14 bases in between. The CDR3 sequence is 13 residues long. The V gene's germline CDR1 is MDHEN and CDR2 SYDVKM. CDR3 bases: TGTGCCAGCAGTCCAAACCTAGGAGCTACGCAGTATTTT. It specifies CASSPNLGATQYF.

The genes are TRBV10-3 and TRBJ2-3, with D possibly matching TRBD2 (5 bases). This CDR3 is built from 14 residues. Trimming took 6 bases from V and 8 from J, leaving 18 bases between them. Germline CDR1 is ENHRY and CDR2 is SYGVKD. The CDR3 DNA reads as TGTGCCATCAGCGTAGGGTCAAATGCGGGTACGCAGTATTTT. Translated: CAISVGSNAGTQYF.

This rearrangement joins TRBV29-1 to TRBJ1-4, with D possibly matching TRBD1 (6 bases). The germline V gene has CDR1 SQVTM and CDR2 ANQGSEA. V shed 2 bases and J shed 8 bases, with 9 bases lying between them. CDR3 length equals 12 residues. CDR3 in amino acids: CSVETDREKLFF. The CDR3 nucleotides read TGCAGCGTTGAAACCGACAGGGAAAAACTGTTTTTT.

The rearrangement joins TRBV4-3 to TRBJ2-7; 9 bases fit TRBD1. Germline values: CDR1 LGHNA, CDR2 YSLEER. The V segment lost 1 base and the J segment 7 bases; nucleotides outside the gene matches: 11. The CDR3 length is 16 residues. The CDR3 nucleotides read TGCGCCAGCAGCCAAGGAGTGAAGGACAGGGGTTTTGAGCAGTACTTC. As protein: CASSQGVKDRGFEQYF.

This clonotype was detected a few times. The chain employs TRBV23-1 and TRBJ2-7; TRBD1 agrees at 7 bases. TRBV23-1 is annotated as an ORF whose role is uncertain. The CDR3 has 15 amino acids. V shed 7 bases, J shed 4 bases, and the junction held 13 bases outside the gene matches. CDR3 region: CASNNLNRGCYEQYF. Written as DNA, the CDR3 is TGCGCCAGCAACAACCTCAACAGGGGTTGTTACGAGCAGTACTTC.

In its sample, this clonotype was seen a few times. The CDR3 loop reads CASSPTREDYEQYF. CDR3 DNA sequence: TGTGCCAGCAGCCCTACCCGGGAGGACTACGAGCAGTACTTC. The chain joins TRBV3-1 to TRBJ2-7; TRBD2 agrees at 7 bases. In germline, CDR1 is LGHDT, CDR2 YNNKEL (reference sequence). V lost 4 bases and J lost 3; bases outside the gene matches: 6. This CDR3 spans 14 amino acids.

In this sample, this clonotype turned up a few times. V and J are TRBV18 and TRBJ2-5, with TRBD2 matching over 7 bases. The J call is doubtful: the DNA matches TRBJ2-7 better. This CDR3 region has 16 residues. CDR1 and CDR2 from the germline V gene are KGHSH and LQKENI. CDR3 sequence: CASSPPYGGIHYEQYF. In DNA, the CDR3 is TGTGCCAGCTCACCACCGTACGGGGGGATACACTACGAGCAGTACTTC.

A few counts support this clonotype. Here the CDR3 DNA reads TGCAGCGTTGAAAGGCTAGCGGGGGGTTCCCTCTACGAGCAGTACTTC. This sequence encodes CSVERLAGGSLYEQYF. V is TRBV29-1 and J is TRBJ2-5; 11 nucleotides match TRBD2. The J call is in doubt because the DNA end fits TRBJ2-7 better. CDR3 length: 16 amino acids. Germline V gene sequence: CDR1 SQVTM, CDR2 ANQGSEA.

This chain joins TRBV6-5 and TRBJ2-1; 9 nucleotides match TRBD1. Germline V gene lookup returns CDR1 MNHEY and CDR2 SVGAGI. The CDR3 is 15 residues long. V shed 2 bases and J 5 bases; nucleotides not matched to a gene: 4. This CDR3 reads CASSYDRGSNNEQFF. In nucleotides, the CDR3 is TGTGCCAGCAGTTACGACAGGGGGTCTAACAATGAGCAGTTCTTC.

This chain uses TRBV29-1 with TRBJ2-3, with D perhaps TRBD1 (5 bases). This CDR3 is built from 16 residues. V was pared by 4 bases and J by 1 base, with 18 bases between. Germline CDR1 SQVTM, CDR2 ANQGSEA. Written as DNA, the CDR3 is TGCAGCGTTGGAGACAGCCGACGGTCGCGCACAGATACGCAGTATTTT. This gives the protein CSVGDSRRSRTDTQYF.

The chain has TRBV5-6 and TRBJ1-1, with no clear D. The germline V gene encodes CDR1 SGHDT and CDR2 YYEEEE. CDR3 size: 14 residues. V dropped 5 bases and J dropped 0 bases, with 11 bases sitting between them. CDR3 sequence (DNA): TGTGCCAGCAGTTTGAGGCTGCTGAACACTGAAGCTTTCTTT. It specifies CASSLRLLNTEAFF.

This clonotype has just a few counts. The chain couples TRBV28 to TRBJ1-2; 7 nucleotides align to TRBD1. This CDR3 has 12 residues. CDR1 and CDR2 (germline): MDHEN, SYDVKM. J gave up 8 bases and V 5 bases, and 5 bases lay outside the gene matches. Written as DNA, the CDR3 is TGTGCCAGCAGTCTAAGGACAGGAGGCTACACCTTC. Translating it yields CASSLRTGGYTF.

This clonotype has more than one count but fewer than ten. Germline and junction disagree at one end, which may indicate a read error. DNA for the CDR3: TGCGGTGCTAGAGGGGACATCGAGACCCAGTACTTC. Amino acids: CGARGDIETQYF. The chain carries TRBV20-1 and TRBJ2-5; the D gene is possibly TRBD1 (6 bases). The length of the CDR3 is 12 residues. CDR1 is DFQATT and CDR2 is SNEGSKA in the germline V gene (reference sequence).

This clonotype was picked up a small number of times. The chain carries TRBV4-3 and TRBJ2-1; D gene unclear. The length of the CDR3 is 16 residues. V lost 0 bases and J lost 0, with 9 bases in between. Germline lookup yields CDR1 LGHNA and CDR2 YSLEER. This chain's CDR3 is CASSQDRSDSYNEQFF. Here the CDR3 DNA reads TGCGCCAGCAGCCAAGATCGCAGCGACTCCTACAATGAGCAGTTCTTC.

A few counts support this clonotype. The chain has TRBV5-6 and TRBJ2-5; the D gene is possibly TRBD2 (5 bases). This CDR3 is 15 amino acids long. V lost 4 bases to trimming and J lost 1 base, with 14 bases between them. In germline, CDR1 is SGHDT, CDR2 YYEEEE. CDR3 sequence reads: CASSTTSGLQETQYF. The CDR3, as DNA: TGTGCCAGCAGCACGACCAGCGGACTCCAAGAGACCCAGTACTTC.

The gene calls are TRBV11-2 and TRBJ2-7; 9 bases fit TRBD1. Losses at the gene ends were 1 base for V and 3 bases for J; bases not matched to a gene: 4. CDR3 length equals 15 residues. In germline, CDR1 is SGHAT, CDR2 FQNNGV. The CDR3 is CASSLVTGQGYEQYF. The CDR3 DNA follows: TGTGCCAGCAGCTTAGTCACGGGACAGGGCTACGAGCAGTACTTC.

The chain has TRBV10-3 and TRBJ2-5; possibly TRBD2 for D (5 bases). TRBJ2-7 matches the DNA end more closely, so the J call is doubtful. The CDR3 covers 11 residues. The V gene's germline CDR1 is ENHRY and CDR2 SYGVKD. The CDR3 reads CAISEGGEQYF. CDR3 nucleotides: TGTGCCATCAGTGAAGGAGGCGAGCAGTACTTC.

The chain joins TRBV7-8 to TRBJ2-3; D is perhaps TRBD1 or TRBD2 (5 bases each). CDR3 length: 14 amino acids. Germline CDR1 SGHVS, CDR2 FQNEAQ. V lost 5 bases and J 2 bases, leaving 11 bases between the germline ends. For the CDR3, the DNA is TGTGCCAGCAGCCCCACCGGGACCACAGATACGCAGTATTTT. Its translation: CASSPTGTTDTQYF.

The chain combines TRBV6-5 with TRBJ2-5; D gene unclear. This CDR3 has 13 residues. Deletions cut 6 bases from V and 11 bases from J, with 19 bases between. The V gene's germline CDR1 is MNHEY and CDR2 SVGAGI. This CDR3 is CASRSPVNQEQYF. CDR3 bases: TGTGCCAGCAGATCCCCCGTTAATCAGGAGCAGTACTTC.

This clonotype was picked up a small number of times. The J gene is TRBJ1-3, the V gene TRBV10-2; a possible D gene is TRBD1 (6 bases). Germline CDR1 and CDR2: WSHSY and SAAADI. The CDR3 spans 14 residues. Trimming removed 7 bases at V and 0 bases at J, with 10 bases between. In DNA, the CDR3 is TGCGCCAGCAAGGGGGGACCCTCTGGAAACACCATATATTTT. Its translation: CASKGGPSGNTIYF.

This clonotype was counted only a few times. V is TRBV7-2 and J is TRBJ1-2; a weak D match, TRBD1 (5 bases). Germline values: CDR1 SGHTA, CDR2 FQGNSA. CDR3 size: 14 residues. The V end was cut by 4 bases, the J end by 2 bases, with 11 bases between. CDR3 residues: CASSWGGSNYGYTF. CDR3 nucleotide sequence: TGTGCCAGCAGCTGGGGGGGATCGAACTATGGCTACACCTTC.

J is TRBJ2-4 and V is TRBV6-2 or TRBV6-3, with D possibly being TRBD1 (6 bases). V lost 0 bases and J 7 bases, leaving 22 bases between the germline ends. CDR1 is MNHEY and CDR2 is SVGEGT in the germline V gene. The CDR3 has 18 amino acids. CDR3 amino acids: CASSYSIERGDTGNIQYF. CDR3 bases: TGTGCCAGCAGTTACTCGATAGAGCGAGGCGATACAGGGAACATTCAGTACTTC.

The gene calls are TRBV6-5 and TRBJ2-1; D call uncertain. The CDR3 has 13 amino acids. Trimming removed 0 bases from V and 3 bases from J, with 3 bases in between. Germline lookup yields CDR1 MNHEY and CDR2 SVGAGI. The CDR3 region has the DNA TGTGCCAGCAGTTACTCTGTCTACAATGAGCAGTTCTTC. Its translation: CASSYSVYNEQFF.

CDR3 in DNA: TGCGCCAGCAGCCAAGTCTCAGGGCTTGGGGCCAACGTCCTGACTTTC. Encoded protein: CASSQVSGLGANVLTF. The chain employs TRBV4-3 and TRBJ2-6; tentative D call: TRBD1 (5 bases). V dropped 1 base and J dropped 3 bases, with 10 bases sitting between them. Germline CDR1 is LGHNA and CDR2 is YSLEER. The CDR3 runs 16 residues.